The 21 T cell receptor beta chains reported below all come from one sample, sequenced in a study of shared clonotypes between healthy human individuals. Repertoires were generated with immunoSEQ multiplex PCR, while TCRdb's copy carries only in-frame clones and drops some. The sample contains under 600,000 clones, roughly 98% of which appear only once. Cells designated naive CD8 were CD45RO-negative and were positively selected for CCR7, with terminally differentiated effector memory CD45RA+ cells excluded. The material sequenced was naive CD8+ T cells sorted from blood. These receptor sequences come from a man younger than 40 in good health.

The V gene is TRBV13, the J gene TRBJ2-1, with D maybe TRBD1 (6 bases). The CDR3 runs 14 residues. Trimming shortened V by 5 bases and J by 6 bases, and 14 bases separated the two germline ends. Germline V gene data show CDR1 as PRHDT and CDR2 as FYEKMQ (reference sequence). The CDR3 DNA is TGTGCCAGCAGCCCTACAGGGTTTAGCAATGAGCAGTTCTTC. Its translation is CASSPTGFSNEQFF.

V usage is TRBV5-6 and J usage is TRBJ2-3; 8 nucleotides agree with TRBD1. The germline CDR1 and CDR2 sequences are SGHDT and YYEEEE. The CDR3 loop spans 16 amino acids. V lost 0 bases and J lost 3; bases outside the gene matches: 6. The CDR3 spells CASSLAAGGRTDTQYF. The CDR3 region has the DNA TGTGCCAGCAGCTTGGCCGCAGGGGGCAGGACAGATACGCAGTATTTT.

The chain links TRBV7-6 to TRBJ2-7, with 9 positions matching TRBD1. Germline CDR1 SGHVS, CDR2 FNYEAQ. The CDR3 is 15 amino acids. J lost 4 bases, V lost 5 bases, and 9 bases had no gene match. CDR3 sequence reads: CASSPRGQGFYEQYF. Here the CDR3 DNA reads TGTGCCAGCAGCCCCCGGGGACAGGGTTTTTACGAGCAGTACTTC. Looking up the rest from reference TRBV7-6 and TRBJ2-7 gives the full variable domain: GAGVSQSPRYKVTKRGQDVALRCDPISGHVSLYWYRQALGQGPEFLTYFNYEAQQDKSGLPNDRFSAERPEGSISTLTIQRTEQRDSAMYRCASSPRGQGFYEQYFGPGTRLTVT.

Written as DNA, the CDR3 is TGTGCCAGCAGCTTACGGCCAGTGAGCTCCTACGAGCAGTACTTC. This translates into CASSLRPVSSYEQYF. The chain uses TRBV7-2 and TRBJ2-7; D gene uncertain. This CDR3 region has 15 residues. Germline loops: CDR1 SGHTA, CDR2 FQGNSA. Trimming took off 2 bases at V and 0 bases at J, with 11 bases between the two ends.

The rearrangement uses TRBV7-9 and TRBJ2-7, with a tentative D call TRBD2 (5 bases). Germline V lookup: CDR1 SEHNR, CDR2 FQNEAQ (reference sequence). The germline V and J ends were trimmed by 5 bases and 1 base, with 15 bases remaining between them. This CDR3 spans 15 amino acids. The CDR3 sequence: CASSMSGAESYEQYF. In nucleotides, the CDR3 is TGTGCCAGCAGCATGAGCGGAGCGGAATCCTACGAGCAGTACTTC.

With respect to this clone: The same CDR3 can be traced to other DNA sequences in this sample. This chain links TRBV4-3 with TRBJ2-7; 10 bases map to TRBD1. V lost 4 bases to trimming and J lost 2 bases; unmatched junction nucleotides: 2. The CDR3 is 14 residues long. Germline CDR1 is LGHNA and CDR2 is YSLEER. CDR3 protein: CASSPGTGAYEQYF. The CDR3 nucleotides read TGCGCCAGCAGCCCCGGGACAGGGGCCTACGAGCAGTACTTC.

The rearrangement links TRBV7-9 to TRBJ2-3; the match to TRBD2 covers 12 bases. V was clipped by 2 bases and J by 3 bases; unmatched bases: 9. There are 18 residues in the CDR3. CDR1 SEHNR and CDR2 FQNEAQ come from the germline V gene (reference sequence). This CDR3 reads CASSLLETSGSATDTQYF. The DNA of the CDR3 is TGTGCCAGCAGCTTACTAGAGACTAGCGGGAGTGCGACAGATACGCAGTATTTT.

This chain uses TRBV4-1 with TRBJ2-1; D not resolved. The CDR3 is 12 residues long. V shed 1 base and J shed 4 bases, with 2 bases lying between them. Per germline, CDR1 MGHRA and CDR2 YSYEKL. CDR3 nucleotide sequence: TGCGCCAGCAGCCAAGTTTACAATGAGCAGTTCTTC. This gives the protein CASSQVYNEQFF.

The chain couples TRBV7-9 to TRBJ2-2, with 7 nucleotides matching TRBD2. This CDR3 comprises 15 residues. With 2 bases clipped from V and 6 bases from J, the junction kept 6 bases outside the gene matches. The germline V gene encodes CDR1 SEHNR and CDR2 FQNEAQ (reference sequence). The DNA for the CDR3 is TGTGCCAGCAGCTTAAGCGGACTAGGGGCCGGGGAGCTGTTTTTT. Protein product: CASSLSGLGAGELFF.

The rearrangement uses TRBV7-2 and TRBJ2-5; D is ambiguous. V was pared by 4 bases and J by 5 bases, with 8 bases between. Germline assignment: CDR1 SGHTA and CDR2 FQGNSA. This CDR3 has 12 amino acids. The CDR3 is CASSSSWETQYF. The CDR3 DNA reads as TGTGCCAGCAGCTCCAGTTGGGAGACCCAGTACTTC.

The CDR3 loop reads CASRQLGGNTEAFF. The CDR3 DNA follows: TGTGCCAGCAGACAACTCGGGGGGAACACTGAAGCTTTCTTT. The V gene is TRBV13, the J gene TRBJ1-1; tentative D call: TRBD1 (5 bases). V lost 6 bases to trimming and J lost 1 base, with 12 bases between them. Looked up from germline, CDR1 is PRHDT and CDR2 is FYEKMQ (reference sequence). This CDR3 has 14 residues.

The genes are TRBV27 and TRBJ2-5; D possibly corresponds to TRBD1 (6 bases). The germline V and J ends were trimmed by 4 bases and 2 bases, with 14 bases remaining between them. The CDR3 runs to 15 residues. Germline V lookup: CDR1 MNHEY, CDR2 SMNVEV (reference sequence). The CDR3 loop is CASSSPGDKQETQYF. CDR3 DNA sequence: TGTGCCAGCAGTTCGCCTGGGGACAAACAAGAGACCCAGTACTTC.

The chain links TRBV15 to TRBJ2-7; TRBD1 agrees at 7 bases. Germline V lookup: CDR1 LNHNV, CDR2 YYDKDF (reference sequence). CDR3 length equals 15 residues. Trimming removed 1 base from V and 2 bases from J; junction bases left unmatched: 5. The CDR3 bases are TGTGCCACCAGCAGAGCCCGGGACAGTGCCTACGAGCAGTACTTC. It specifies CATSRARDSAYEQYF.

The chain combines TRBV18 with TRBJ2-7; tentatively, D is TRBD2 (5 bases). The CDR3 runs 16 residues. CDR1 KGHSH and CDR2 LQKENI come from the germline V gene. Trimming took off 2 bases at V and 5 bases at J, with 19 bases between the two ends. The CDR3 loop reads CASSPISPGLTHEQYF. CDR3 bases: TGTGCCAGCTCACCAATCTCCCCAGGACTTACCCACGAGCAGTACTTC.

The V and J genes are TRBV7-9 and TRBJ1-4, with a tentative D call TRBD1 (5 bases). CDR1 is SEHNR and CDR2 is FQNEAQ in the germline V gene (reference sequence). Trimming removed 5 bases from V and 14 bases from J, with 21 bases in between. CDR3 length: 14 residues. The DNA of the CDR3 is TGTGCCAGCAGCCGCCTGTCCAGGGCCGAGAACCTGTTTTTT. It translates to CASSRLSRAENLFF.

The CDR3 sequence is CASSPWARQGATEAFF. CDR3 DNA: TGTGCCAGCAGCCCCTGGGCCAGACAGGGGGCCACTGAAGCTTTCTTT. This chain connects TRBV7-6 to TRBJ1-1, with 10 bases identical to TRBD1. The trim removed 5 bases at V and 4 bases at J, leaving 10 bases unmatched. This CDR3 region has 16 residues. CDR1 is SGHVS, CDR2 FNYEAQ, per germline.

The chain couples TRBV5-6 to TRBJ2-7, with 7 bases fitting TRBD1. Per germline, CDR1 SGHDT and CDR2 YYEEEE. The V and J ends lost 0 bases and 0 bases, in that order; junction bases with no gene match: 3. The CDR3 is 15 residues long. In DNA form, the CDR3 reads TGTGCCAGCAGCTTGGGACAGGGCAGCTCCTACGAGCAGTACTTC. Translated, it gives CASSLGQGSSYEQYF. Combining the CDR3 with reference TRBV5-6 and TRBJ2-7 gives the whole variable domain DAGVTQSPTHLIKTRGQQVTLRCSPKSGHDTVSWYQQALGQGPQFIFQYYEEEERQRGNFPDRFSGHQFPNYSSELNVNALLLGDSALYLCASSLGQGSSYEQYFGPGTRLTVT.

This chain uses TRBV9 with TRBJ2-3, with 8 bases that match TRBD2. Germline values: CDR1 SGDLS, CDR2 YYNGEE. Trimming cost V 1 base and J 1 base; bases outside gene matches: 5. The CDR3 loop spans 16 amino acids. The CDR3 DNA sequence: TGTGCCAGCAGCGTATTAGCGGGGATGGGCACAGATACGCAGTATTTT. This translates into CASSVLAGMGTDTQYF. The variable domain in full, with the rest retrieved from reference TRBV9 and TRBJ2-3, is DSGVTQTPKHLITATGQRVTLRCSPRSGDLSVYWYQQSLDQGLQFLIQYYNGEERAKGNILERFSAQQFPDLHSELNLSSLELGDSALYFCASSVLAGMGTDTQYFGPGTRLTVL.

A single count supports this clone. The V gene is TRBV7-6, the J gene TRBJ2-7, with 9 bases matching TRBD1. The CDR3 runs 14 residues. After removal of 5 bases from V and 7 bases from J, the junction contained 9 bases not matched to a gene. Looked up from germline, CDR1 is SGHVS and CDR2 is FNYEAQ. The CDR3: CASSPTQGAREQYF. The CDR3 DNA reads TGTGCCAGCAGCCCGACACAGGGGGCGCGGGAGCAGTACTTC.

The chain combines TRBV29-1 with TRBJ2-1; 13 bases fit TRBD2. The CDR3 runs to 13 residues. V dropped 6 bases and J dropped 9; count of bases not matched to a gene: 5. Germline CDR1 and CDR2: SQVTM and ANQGSEA. CDR3 nucleotides: TGCAGCGTGGAGACTAGCGGGAGGAGTGAGCAGTTCTTC. It translates to CSVETSGRSEQFF.

This chain connects TRBV25-1 to TRBJ1-1, with D perhaps matching TRBD1 (5 bases). V was cut by 4 bases and J by 8 bases, with 11 bases left in between. CDR3 length: 12 residues. Germline loops: CDR1 MGHDK, CDR2 SYGVNS. The CDR3 loop reads CASSGPGLEAFF. The CDR3 nucleotides are TGTGCCAGCAGTGGTCCGGGACTAGAAGCTTTCTTT.